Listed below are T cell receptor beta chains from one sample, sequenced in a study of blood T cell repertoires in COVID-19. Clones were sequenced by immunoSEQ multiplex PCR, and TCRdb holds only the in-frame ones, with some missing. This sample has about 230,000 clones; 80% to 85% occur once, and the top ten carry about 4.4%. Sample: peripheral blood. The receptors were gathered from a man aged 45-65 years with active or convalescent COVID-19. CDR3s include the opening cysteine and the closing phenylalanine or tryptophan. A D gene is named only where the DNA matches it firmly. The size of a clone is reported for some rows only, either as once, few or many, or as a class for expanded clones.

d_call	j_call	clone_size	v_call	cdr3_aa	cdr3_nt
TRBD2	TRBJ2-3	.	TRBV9	CASSVGGGGAPDTQYF	TGTGCCAGCAGCGTAGGCGGCGGGGGGGCCCCAGATACGCAGTATTTT
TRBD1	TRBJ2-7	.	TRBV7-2	CASSRDRGGEQYF	TGTGCCAGCAGCAGGGACAGGGGGGGTGAGCAGTACTTC
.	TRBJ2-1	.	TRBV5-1	CASSSTSGLTSNEQFF	TGCGCCAGCAGCTCCACATCGGGACTCACTAGCAATGAGCAGTTCTTC
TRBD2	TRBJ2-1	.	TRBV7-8	CASSLASGAGGPNEQFF	TGTGCCAGCAGCTTAGCCTCCGGGGCGGGGGGGCCCAATGAGCAGTTCTTC
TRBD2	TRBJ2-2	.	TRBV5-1	CASSFHSGGANTGELFF	TGCGCCAGCAGCTTCCACAGCGGGGGGGCCAACACCGGGGAGCTGTTTTTT
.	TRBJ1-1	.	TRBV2	CASRREQGPMNTEAFF	TGTGCCAGCAGAAGGGAACAGGGCCCAATGAACACTGAAGCTTTCTTT
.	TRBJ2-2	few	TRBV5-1	CASSADTTGELFF	TGCGCCAGCAGCGCCGACACCACCGGGGAGCTGTTTTTT
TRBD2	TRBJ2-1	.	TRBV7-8	CASSFLAGDPGEQFF	TGTGCCAGCAGCTTCTTAGCGGGGGATCCGGGGGAGCAGTTCTTC
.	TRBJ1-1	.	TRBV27	CASSLSGRGETEAFF	TGTGCCAGCAGTTTATCGGGCAGGGGAGAGACTGAAGCTTTCTTT
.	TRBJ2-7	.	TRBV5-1	CASSPEGHYEQYF	TGCGCCAGCAGCCCGGAGGGCCACTACGAGCAGTACTTC
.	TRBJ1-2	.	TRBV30	CAWSVSGSYTF	TGTGCCTGGAGCGTTTCAGGTAGCTACACCTTC
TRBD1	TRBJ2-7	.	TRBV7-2	CASSLQGDPRMTYEQYF	TGTGCCAGCAGCCTTCAGGGGGACCCCCGTATGACCTACGAGCAGTACTTC
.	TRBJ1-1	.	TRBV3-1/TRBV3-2	CASSQTTALGSEAFF	TGTGCCAGCAGCCAAACTACCGCCCTTGGGTCTGAAGCTTTCTTT
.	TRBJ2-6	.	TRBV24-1	CATQGTGANVLTF	TGTGCCACTCAGGGTACTGGGGCCAACGTCCTGACTTTC
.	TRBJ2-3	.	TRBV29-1	CSVLRVGTDTQYF	TGCAGCGTCCTTCGGGTTGGCACAGATACGCAGTATTTT
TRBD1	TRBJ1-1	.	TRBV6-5	CASSRGQANTEAFF	TGTGCCAGCAGTAGGGGACAGGCGAACACTGAAGCTTTCTTT